This TCR beta chain was documented in a study of OX40 agonist ivuxolimab in advanced cancers. Turning to the study itself: Partial responses were observed in three patients, of whom one had hepatocellular carcinoma and two had cutaneous melanoma. Study conclusions and caveats: Both CD4+ and CD8+ T cell populations in blood had undergone clonal expansion by week 6 at 0.1 to 3.0 mg/kg.

A note on this clone: What it binds is unknown.

Data came from immunoSEQ multiplex PCR; TCRdb stores just in-frame clones and leaves some out. The table lists 150,000 to 190,000 clones, approximately 94% of them singletons. The CDR3 runs to 15 residues. The ends lost 7 bases at V and 7 bases at J; junction bases unmatched: 11. CDR1 and CDR2 from the germline V gene are SNHLY and FYNNEI. The V call is TRBV2, the J call TRBJ1-5; 9 nucleotides agree with TRBD1. The specimen comprised CD4+ or CD8+ T cells sorted from blood, sampled in a trial of the OX40 agonist ivuxolimab. This sequence originates from an adult with an advanced solid tumor such as melanoma, head and neck, liver or kidney cancer. CDR3 protein: CASIRQGDTGQPQHF. In DNA form, the CDR3 reads TGTGCCAGCATCAGACAGGGGGACACAGGGCAGCCCCAGCATTTT.